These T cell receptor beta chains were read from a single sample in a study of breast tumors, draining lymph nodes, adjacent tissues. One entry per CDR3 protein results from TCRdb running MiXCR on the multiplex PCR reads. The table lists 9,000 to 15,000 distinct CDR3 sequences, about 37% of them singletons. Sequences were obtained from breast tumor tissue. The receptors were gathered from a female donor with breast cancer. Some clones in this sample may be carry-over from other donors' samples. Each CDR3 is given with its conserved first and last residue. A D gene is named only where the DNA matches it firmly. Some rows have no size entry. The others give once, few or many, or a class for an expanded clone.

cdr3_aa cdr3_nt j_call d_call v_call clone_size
CASSFGTGGSYNSPLHF TGTGCCAGCAGTTTCGGGACAGGGGGCTCCTATAATTCACCCCTCCACTTT TRBJ1-6 TRBD1 TRBV6-5 many
CSATPETETRETQYF TGCAGTGCAACCCCTGAGACAGAGACGCGAGAGACCCAGTACTTC TRBJ2-5 - TRBV20-1 many
CASSVSGRVDTQYF TGTGCCAGCAGTGTTAGCGGGAGGGTAGATACGCAGTATTTT TRBJ2-3 TRBD2 TRBV9 many
CATSLTSGVRETQYF TGTGCCACCAGTCTGACTAGCGGCGTCCGCGAGACCCAGTACTTC TRBJ2-5 TRBD2 TRBV24-1 many
CASSTQGFSNSPLHF TGCGCCAGCAGCACCCAGGGTTTCTCTAATTCACCCCTCCACTTT TRBJ1-6 - TRBV4-1 medium-sized
CASSPTGTKNGYTF TGTGCCAGCAGCCCCACCGGGACAAAGAATGGCTACACCTTC TRBJ1-2 - TRBV28 -
CASSYTDNQPQHF TGTGCCAGCAGTTACACTGATAATCAGCCCCAGCATTTT TRBJ1-5 - TRBV6-6 many
CSVYRDSNSYEQYF TGCAGCGTTTACCGGGACTCCAACTCCTACGAGCAGTACTTC TRBJ2-7 - TRBV29-1 medium-sized
CASSSKLAQETQYF TGCGCCAGCAGTAGCAAACTGGCACAAGAGACCCAGTACTTC TRBJ2-5 - TRBV4-1 many
CASSYSPRLAGYEQYF TGTGCCAGCAGTTACTCCCCCCGGCTAGCGGGATACGAGCAGTACTTC TRBJ2-7 TRBD2 TRBV6-5 -
CASRITGSPNQPQHF TGTGCCAGCAGAATTACAGGTTCTCCGAATCAGCCCCAGCATTTT TRBJ1-5 - TRBV2 medium-sized
CASSLRSTGNSPLHF TGCGCCAGCAGCTTGCGCTCTACCGGCAATTCACCCCTCCACTTT TRBJ1-6 - TRBV5-1 few
CASSPGDRDGNTDTQYF TGTGCCAGCAGCCCTGGGGACAGGGACGGTAACACAGATACGCAGTATTTT TRBJ2-3 TRBD1 TRBV7-9 -
CASSGTEYEQYF TGTGCCAGTAGTGGGACTGAATACGAGCAGTACTTC TRBJ2-7 - TRBV19 -
CATRNGVSGEQFF TGTGCCACCCGGAACGGGGTCTCTGGCGAGCAGTTCTTC TRBJ2-1 - TRBV24-1 many
CATRFREGGELFF TGTGCCACCCGATTCCGGGAGGGCGGGGAGCTGTTTTTT TRBJ2-2 TRBD2 TRBV15 medium-sized
CASSASGYEQYF TGTGCCAGCAGTGCATCAGGCTACGAGCAGTACTTC TRBJ2-7 - TRBV12-3/TRBV12-4 medium-sized
CASSVGSGFKDEQFF TGTGCCAGCAGTGTCGGTAGCGGGTTTAAGGATGAGCAGTTCTTC TRBJ2-1 TRBD2 TRBV25-1 many
CASSRDRSYNEQFF TGTGCCAGCAGTAGGGACCGCTCCTACAATGAGCAGTTCTTC TRBJ2-1 - TRBV6-1 many
CASRGDGSNQPQHF TGCGCCAGCAGGGGGGACGGTAGCAATCAGCCCCAGCATTTT TRBJ1-5 - TRBV5-1 many
CASSQALGDTIYF TGTGCCAGCAGCCAAGCTTTGGGGGACACCATATATTTT TRBJ1-3 - TRBV4-2 many
CASSPDYEQYF TGTGCCAGCAGTCCTGACTACGAGCAGTACTTC TRBJ2-7 - TRBV2 many
CASSRGQGAYEQYF TGTGCCAGCAGCCGGGGACAGGGCGCCTACGAGCAGTACTTC TRBJ2-7 TRBD1 TRBV5-5 -
CASRRSGVTDTQYF TGTGCCAGCAGGCGTAGCGGGGTCACAGATACGCAGTATTTT TRBJ2-3 TRBD2 TRBV13 many
CASSQDHAGSSTDTQYF TGTGCCAGCAGCCAAGATCATGCAGGGAGTAGCACAGATACGCAGTATTTT TRBJ2-3 - TRBV14 many
CASSLSGEQFF TGTGCCAGCAGTTTAAGCGGGGAGCAGTTCTTC TRBJ2-1 - TRBV27 many
CSARGQGGNMAQHF TGCAGTGCTAGAGGGCAGGGAGGGAATATGGCCCAGCATTTT TRBJ1-5 - TRBV20-1 -
CAWGSLSDTQYF TGCGCGTGGGGGAGCTTATCAGATACGCAGTATTTT TRBJ2-3 - TRBV29-1 medium-sized
CASAAMVRDTYNERFF TGTGCCAGCGCTGCAATGGTGAGAGATACTTACAATGAGCGGTTCTTC TRBJ2-1 - TRBV27 -
CASRGTSGTEQFF TGTGCCAGCAGAGGGACTAGCGGGACTGAGCAGTTCTTC TRBJ2-1 TRBD2 TRBV2 -
CASSLGLASTDTQYF TGTGCCAGCAGTCTAGGACTAGCTAGCACAGATACGCAGTATTTT TRBJ2-3 TRBD2 TRBV12-3/TRBV12-4 few
CASSQDPWTREEQYF TGTGCCAGCAGCCAAGACCCCTGGACTAGGGAAGAGCAGTACTTC TRBJ2-7 TRBD2 TRBV3-1 many
CASSLQRRSLYGYTF TGTGCCAGCAGTTTACAACGGCGTAGTCTCTATGGCTACACCTTC TRBJ1-2 - TRBV27 many
CASRDPHSGSYEQYF TGTGCCAGCAGGGATCCACATAGCGGCTCCTACGAGCAGTACTTC TRBJ2-7 - TRBV2 medium-sized
CASSPTKGNQPQHF TGCGCCAGCAGCCCGACAAAGGGCAATCAGCCCCAGCATTTT TRBJ1-5 - TRBV4-1 many
CASSLNPGADTEAFF TGTGCCAGCAGCTTAAATCCGGGGGCCGACACTGAAGCTTTCTTT TRBJ1-1 - TRBV7-2 -
CGTRPGRGETLYF TGCGGCACGCGGCCGGGGAGAGGGGAGACCCTGTACTTC TRBJ2-5 - TRBV5-1 -
CASSVLGDGGDSPLHF TGTGCCAGCAGCGTGTTGGGGGACGGTGGCGATTCACCCCTCCACTTT TRBJ1-6 - TRBV5-5 medium-sized
CSARWGGGPNEQFF TGCAGTGCTAGGTGGGGCGGGGGGCCAAATGAGCAGTTCTTC TRBJ2-1 TRBD2 TRBV20-1 many
CASSYSKVTNYGYTF TGTGCCAGCAGTTACTCGAAGGTGACTAACTATGGCTACACCTTC TRBJ1-2 - TRBV6-5 -
CSARDPDGVYEQYF TGCAGTGCTAGAGACCCGGACGGAGTCTACGAGCAGTACTTC TRBJ2-7 - TRBV20-1 once
CAIRLGGGVDTQYF TGTGCCATCCGTTTAGGGGGGGGAGTAGATACGCAGTATTTT TRBJ2-3 - TRBV10-3 many
CASSQAVTGPTYGYTF TGCGCCAGCAGCCAAGCCGTAACAGGGCCAACCTATGGCTACACCTTC TRBJ1-2 - TRBV4-1 medium-sized
CSARDASANTGELFF TGCAGTGCTAGAGATGCAAGCGCGAACACCGGGGAGCTGTTTTTT TRBJ2-2 - TRBV20-1 -
CASIDRGGTDTQYF TGTGCCAGCATCGACCGGGGGGGGACAGATACGCAGTATTTT TRBJ2-3 TRBD2 TRBV7-9 many
CASSPLAGRTDTQYF TGTGCCAGCTCACCTCTAGCGGGTCGCACAGATACGCAGTATTTT TRBJ2-3 TRBD2 TRBV18 many
CASSYSGGVYNEQFF TGTGCCAGCAGTTATTCAGGGGGCGTCTACAATGAGCAGTTCTTC TRBJ2-1 TRBD1 TRBV27 many
CASSQGTGGNTIYF TGTGCCAGCAGCCAAGGGACAGGGGGAAACACCATATATTTT TRBJ1-3 TRBD1 TRBV14 many
CASSASGQGYNQPQHF TGTGCCAGCAGTGCGAGCGGACAAGGTTACAATCAGCCCCAGCATTTT TRBJ1-5 - TRBV12-3/TRBV12-4 many
CASSLDGGELFF TGTGCCAGCAGCTTGGATGGCGGGGAGCTGTTTTTT TRBJ2-2 - TRBV5-4 many
CASSLGWEGALGTQYF TGTGCCAGCAGCTTGGGTTGGGAGGGGGCACTGGGGACCCAGTACTTC TRBJ2-5 - TRBV5-4 medium-sized
CASSDSENGELFF TGTGCCAGCAGTGACTCGGAAAACGGGGAGCTGTTTTTT TRBJ2-2 - TRBV6-4 many
CATSDAGGSGNGDEQFF TGTGCCACCAGCGACGCCGGGGGTAGCGGGAATGGGGATGAGCAGTTCTTC TRBJ2-1 TRBD2 TRBV15 -
CASSQSSGYDEQFF TGTGCCAGCAGCCAGAGTAGCGGATACGATGAGCAGTTCTTC TRBJ2-1 - TRBV3-1 -
CASSPRQGSGYTF TGTGCCAGCAGCCCAAGACAGGGGAGTGGCTACACCTTC TRBJ1-2 TRBD1 TRBV14 -
CSVGRTGELFF TGCAGCGTTGGGCGGACCGGGGAGCTGTTTTTT TRBJ2-2 - TRBV29-1 many
CASSELEGQMGEAFF TGTGCCAGCAGTGAATTGGAGGGACAGATGGGTGAAGCTTTCTTT TRBJ1-1 TRBD1 TRBV6-1 few
CASSADRANGKLFF TGTGCCAGCAGCGCCGACAGGGCTAATGGAAAACTGTTTTTT TRBJ1-4 TRBD1 TRBV5-6 -
CSARAAGTGSRETQYF TGCAGTGCTAGAGCCGCCGGGACAGGGTCTCGAGAGACCCAGTACTTC TRBJ2-5 TRBD1 TRBV20-1 many
CASSLTSSYNSPLHF TGTGCCAGCTCACTTACGAGCTCCTATAATTCACCCCTCCACTTT TRBJ1-6 - TRBV18 many